A selection of T cell receptor beta chains follows, all from one sample in a study of graft-versus-host responses after intestinal transplantation. These TCRs' antigens remain unknown. Profiled with immunoSEQ multiplex PCR; TCRdb holds only in-frame clones, not every one. This table has 130,000 to 150,000 clones, 80% to 95% appearing once. Source: unstimulated CD4+ T cells sorted from spleen or lymph node cells, taken before intestinal transplant. The receptors originated from a human donor who received an intestinal transplant. The CDR3 runs from the conserved cysteine through the conserved F or W. The D gene is left open where the match is weak. Clone sizes are given selectively: once, few, many, or a class where the clone is expanded.

CDR3 DNA: TGTGCCAGCAGAATGGAGGGGTTGGCAGGGGGCATCGAAGAGACCCAGTACTTC
CDR3 protein: CASRMEGLAGGIEETQYF
CDR3 length: 18
clone size: .
V gene: TRBV7-9
J gene: TRBJ2-5
D gene: TRBD1

CDR3 DNA: TGCGCCAGCAGCGTGGTTGGAGATACGCAGTATTTT
CDR3 protein: CASSVVGDTQYF
CDR3 length: 12
clone size: .
V gene: TRBV5-1
J gene: TRBJ2-3
D gene: .

CDR3 DNA: TGTGCCAGCAGGACAGGGGGAAACACTGAAGCTTTCTTT
CDR3 protein: CASRTGGNTEAFF
CDR3 length: 13
clone size: .
V gene: TRBV6-5
J gene: TRBJ1-1
D gene: TRBD1

CDR3 DNA: TGTGCCAGCAGCATAGGACTAGCGGGTGGGACCGGGGAGCTGTTTTTT
CDR3 protein: CASSIGLAGGTGELFF
CDR3 length: 16
clone size: .
V gene: TRBV7-8
J gene: TRBJ2-2
D gene: TRBD2

CDR3 DNA: TGTGCCAGCAGTGCTCGACAGGAAGCGATTTCCTACGAGCAGTACTTC
CDR3 protein: CASSARQEAISYEQYF
CDR3 length: 16
clone size: .
V gene: TRBV6-1
J gene: TRBJ2-7
D gene: .

CDR3 DNA: TGTGCCAGCAGCTTGGACAGAGGGGCCTACGAGCAGTACTTC
CDR3 protein: CASSLDRGAYEQYF
CDR3 length: 14
clone size: .
V gene: TRBV5-8
J gene: TRBJ2-7
D gene: .

CDR3 DNA: TGTGCCAGCAGCTTTGTCCCAGGGGTCAACACTGAAGCTTTCTTT
CDR3 protein: CASSFVPGVNTEAFF
CDR3 length: 15
clone size: .
V gene: TRBV5-6
J gene: TRBJ1-1
D gene: .

CDR3 DNA: TGTGCCAGCAGTGATGACAGGGAAGCTAACTATGGCTACACCTTC
CDR3 protein: CASSDDREANYGYTF
CDR3 length: 15
clone size: once
V gene: TRBV6-4
J gene: TRBJ1-2
D gene: TRBD1

CDR3 DNA: TGTGCCATCAGTGGAGGACTCCAAGAGACCCAGTACTTC
CDR3 protein: CAISGGLQETQYF
CDR3 length: 13
clone size: .
V gene: TRBV10-3
J gene: TRBJ2-5
D gene: .

CDR3 DNA: TGCAGCGTTGAGAGGGAAGCTTTCTTT
CDR3 protein: CSVEREAFF
CDR3 length: 9
clone size: .
V gene: TRBV29-1
J gene: TRBJ1-1
D gene: .

CDR3 DNA: TGTGCCAGCAGCTTCTGGACAGGTCCTAAGAGGACTGAAGCTTTCTTT
CDR3 protein: CASSFWTGPKRTEAFF
CDR3 length: 16
clone size: .
V gene: TRBV13
J gene: TRBJ1-1
D gene: TRBD1

CDR3 DNA: TGTGCCAGCAGTGAATACGGGGTATTAACCTACGAGCAGTACTTC
CDR3 protein: CASSEYGVLTYEQYF
CDR3 length: 15
clone size: .
V gene: TRBV25-1
J gene: TRBJ2-7
D gene: .

CDR3 DNA: TGTGCCAGCAGCTTGCGAGGGCTCTATAATTCACCCCTCCACTTT
CDR3 protein: CASSLRGLYNSPLHF
CDR3 length: 15
clone size: .
V gene: TRBV5-8
J gene: TRBJ1-6
D gene: .

CDR3 DNA: TGTGCCAGCAGCTCCTTAGCGGGGTCTAGCACAGATACGCAGTATTTT
CDR3 protein: CASSSLAGSSTDTQYF
CDR3 length: 16
clone size: .
V gene: TRBV5-6
J gene: TRBJ2-3
D gene: TRBD2

CDR3 DNA: TGTGCCAGCAGCGCACAGGGGGGAAAACTGTTTTTT
CDR3 protein: CASSAQGGKLFF
CDR3 length: 12
clone size: once
V gene: TRBV5-4
J gene: TRBJ1-4
D gene: TRBD1

CDR3 DNA: TGCGCCAGCAGCCGGGCTAGCGGGAGACGGGTTGGGAATGAGCAGTTCTTC
CDR3 protein: CASSRASGRRVGNEQFF
CDR3 length: 17
clone size: .
V gene: TRBV5-1
J gene: TRBJ2-1
D gene: TRBD2

CDR3 DNA: TGCGCCAGCAGCCAGGAACAGGGGACCTTCTACAATGAGCAGTTCTTC
CDR3 protein: CASSQEQGTFYNEQFF
CDR3 length: 16
clone size: .
V gene: TRBV4-1
J gene: TRBJ2-1
D gene: TRBD1

CDR3 DNA: TGTGCCAGCAGCTCGGACCTAGGGAAGTATTTT
CDR3 protein: CASSSDLGKYF
CDR3 length: 11
clone size: once
V gene: TRBV28
J gene: TRBJ2-3
D gene: .

CDR3 DNA: TGTGCCAGCAGCTTAGCCCACCGGGACATCAAGTACTTC
CDR3 protein: CASSLAHRDIKYF
CDR3 length: 13
clone size: .
V gene: TRBV7-8
J gene: TRBJ2-5
D gene: .

CDR3 DNA: TGCGCCAGCATTCCTACCGGGACGCATAATTCACCCCTCCACTTT
CDR3 protein: CASIPTGTHNSPLHF
CDR3 length: 15
clone size: .
V gene: TRBV10-2
J gene: TRBJ1-6
D gene: .

CDR3 DNA: TGCAGCGGAGGACAGGGGCTCTCCTACGAGCAGTACTTC
CDR3 protein: CSGGQGLSYEQYF
CDR3 length: 13
clone size: .
V gene: TRBV29-1
J gene: TRBJ2-7
D gene: TRBD1

CDR3 DNA: TGTGCCAGCAGTCCAGCGGGAGGTCCCACAGATACGCAGTATTTT
CDR3 protein: CASSPAGGPTDTQYF
CDR3 length: 15
clone size: .
V gene: TRBV6-5
J gene: TRBJ2-3
D gene: TRBD2

CDR3 DNA: TGTGCCAGCAGTTACCGGGACAGGGTCCTCTATGGCTACACCTTC
CDR3 protein: CASSYRDRVLYGYTF
CDR3 length: 15
clone size: .
V gene: TRBV28
J gene: TRBJ1-2
D gene: TRBD1

CDR3 DNA: TGTGCCAGCAGCTCCGGACTCGGTCAGACCCAGTACTTC
CDR3 protein: CASSSGLGQTQYF
CDR3 length: 13
clone size: .
V gene: TRBV7-3
J gene: TRBJ2-5
D gene: .

CDR3 DNA: TGTGCCAGCAGTCCCCCCCCGGCCCAGAACACTGAAGCTTTCTTT
CDR3 protein: CASSPPPAQNTEAFF
CDR3 length: 15
clone size: .
V gene: TRBV28
J gene: TRBJ1-1
D gene: .

CDR3 DNA: TGTGCCAGCAGTTACACCCCGGGACTCCGCACAGATACGCAGTATTTT
CDR3 protein: CASSYTPGLRTDTQYF
CDR3 length: 16
clone size: once
V gene: TRBV6-6
J gene: TRBJ2-3
D gene: .

CDR3 DNA: TGTGCCAGCAGCTCACCCACCGGGACTAGCGGCCACAATGAGCAGTTCTTC
CDR3 protein: CASSSPTGTSGHNEQFF
CDR3 length: 17
clone size: .
V gene: TRBV7-6
J gene: TRBJ2-1
D gene: TRBD2

CDR3 DNA: TGCGCTAGCAGCTTAATCCGAACGAAACTAGCGAGCTCCTACGAGCAGTACTTC
CDR3 protein: CASSLIRTKLASSYEQYF
CDR3 length: 18
clone size: .
V gene: TRBV7-7
J gene: TRBJ2-7
D gene: TRBD2

CDR3 DNA: TGTGCCAGCAGTGACATGACCGCGAAACGTGAAAAACTGTTTTTT
CDR3 protein: CASSDMTAKREKLFF
CDR3 length: 15
clone size: .
V gene: TRBV2
J gene: TRBJ1-4
D gene: .

CDR3 DNA: TGTGCCAGCAGTATTTCAGGGGGCGCGGACACGGATACGCAGTATTTT
CDR3 protein: CASSISGGADTDTQYF
CDR3 length: 16
clone size: .
V gene: TRBV28
J gene: TRBJ2-3
D gene: TRBD1

CDR3 DNA: TGTGCCTGGAGAGACAGGGGGAGGAACACTGAAGCTTTCTTT
CDR3 protein: CAWRDRGRNTEAFF
CDR3 length: 14
clone size: once
V gene: TRBV30
J gene: TRBJ1-1
D gene: TRBD1

CDR3 DNA: TGTGCCAGCAGGACGGACAGGGGAGACACCTACGAGCAGTACTTC
CDR3 protein: CASRTDRGDTYEQYF
CDR3 length: 15
clone size: .
V gene: TRBV6-5
J gene: TRBJ2-7
D gene: TRBD1

CDR3 DNA: TGTGCCAGTGGTCCCCGTAGGCAGGGAAAGTTCTTC
CDR3 protein: CASGPRRQGKFF
CDR3 length: 12
clone size: .
V gene: TRBV19
J gene: TRBJ2-1
D gene: .

CDR3 DNA: TGTGCCAGCAGCTTGGGACGGGGGATAATCAACTACAATGAGCAGTTCTTC
CDR3 protein: CASSLGRGIINYNEQFF
CDR3 length: 17
clone size: .
V gene: TRBV13
J gene: TRBJ2-1
D gene: .

CDR3 DNA: TGCAGCCTGGGGGTTGACAATGAGCAGTTCTTC
CDR3 protein: CSLGVDNEQFF
CDR3 length: 11
clone size: .
V gene: TRBV29-1
J gene: TRBJ2-1
D gene: .

CDR3 DNA: TGTGCCAGCAGTGTGGAGTTAGGAGGGGGCGAGCAGTACTTC
CDR3 protein: CASSVELGGGEQYF
CDR3 length: 14
clone size: .
V gene: TRBV6-4
J gene: TRBJ2-7
D gene: .

CDR3 DNA: TGTGCCAGCAGTTACGAGACTAGCGGGGTCTACGAGCAGTACTTC
CDR3 protein: CASSYETSGVYEQYF
CDR3 length: 15
clone size: .
V gene: TRBV6-5
J gene: TRBJ2-7
D gene: TRBD2

CDR3 DNA: TGTGCCAGCTCACCGGTCGGAGGGGAAGTTTTCCGAAACACCATATATTTT
CDR3 protein: CASSPVGGEVFRNTIYF
CDR3 length: 17
clone size: .
V gene: TRBV18
J gene: TRBJ1-3
D gene: .

CDR3 DNA: TGTGCCGGGGGGGTATGGTCGAACACCGGGGAGCTGTTTTTT
CDR3 protein: CAGGVWSNTGELFF
CDR3 length: 14
clone size: .
V gene: TRBV2
J gene: TRBJ2-2
D gene: TRBD2

CDR3 DNA: TGTGCCAGCAGCTTGGGGGGCCGGAGCTCCTACGAGCAGTACTTC
CDR3 protein: CASSLGGRSSYEQYF
CDR3 length: 15
clone size: .
V gene: TRBV13
J gene: TRBJ2-7
D gene: .

CDR3 DNA: TGCGCCAGCAGTTCCACTCAGAGCTCCTACAATGAGCAGTTCTTC
CDR3 protein: CASSSTQSSYNEQFF
CDR3 length: 15
clone size: once
V gene: TRBV5-1
J gene: TRBJ2-1
D gene: .

CDR3 DNA: TGTGCCACTAGCAGAGATCTAGACAAAGGACAGTACTTC
CDR3 protein: CATSRDLDKGQYF
CDR3 length: 13
clone size: .
V gene: TRBV15
J gene: TRBJ2-7
D gene: .

CDR3 DNA: TGTGCCAGCAGCATCCACAGGGGAGGCACTGAAGCTTTCTTT
CDR3 protein: CASSIHRGGTEAFF
CDR3 length: 14
clone size: .
V gene: TRBV7-2
J gene: TRBJ1-1
D gene: TRBD1

CDR3 DNA: TGTGCCAGCAGCTCCTTCCCCTTAGACTATGGCTACACCTTC
CDR3 protein: CASSSFPLDYGYTF
CDR3 length: 14
clone size: .
V gene: TRBV7-9
J gene: TRBJ1-2
D gene: .

CDR3 DNA: TGCGCCAGCAGCCAAGGAGTGTTAGGCTCCGAGCAGTACTTC
CDR3 protein: CASSQGVLGSEQYF
CDR3 length: 14
clone size: .
V gene: TRBV4-1
J gene: TRBJ2-7
D gene: .

CDR3 DNA: TGCGCCAGCAGACCTCCAGGGGTGAGGGATAATGAAAAACTGTTTTTT
CDR3 protein: CASRPPGVRDNEKLFF
CDR3 length: 16
clone size: .
V gene: TRBV23-1
J gene: TRBJ1-4
D gene: .

CDR3 DNA: TGTGCCAGCAGCGTAGCGCAGGAATCCCCTGAAGCTTCCTTT
CDR3 protein: CASSVAQESPEASF
CDR3 length: 14
clone size: .
V gene: TRBV9
J gene: TRBJ1-1
D gene: .

CDR3 DNA: TGTGCCAGCTCACCGTACAGGGATGGGGCCAACGTCCTGACTTTC
CDR3 protein: CASSPYRDGANVLTF
CDR3 length: 15
clone size: .
V gene: TRBV18
J gene: TRBJ2-6
D gene: .

CDR3 DNA: TGCGCCAGCAGCCAAAGCTGGGGTGGACACTACGAGCAGTACTTC
CDR3 protein: CASSQSWGGHYEQYF
CDR3 length: 15
clone size: .
V gene: TRBV4-3
J gene: TRBJ2-7
D gene: .

CDR3 DNA: TGTGCCAGCAGCTTAGTCCGTGGCGTACAAGAGACCCAGTACTTC
CDR3 protein: CASSLVRGVQETQYF
CDR3 length: 15
clone size: .
V gene: TRBV7-2
J gene: TRBJ2-5
D gene: .

CDR3 DNA: TGTGCCAGCAGTGAAGGGGGACTAGCGCCGTCCTACGAGCAGTACTTC
CDR3 protein: CASSEGGLAPSYEQYF
CDR3 length: 16
clone size: .
V gene: TRBV2
J gene: TRBJ2-7
D gene: TRBD2

CDR3 DNA: TGCGCCAGCAGTGACCTCGTCCCGGGGAGCAATCAGCCCCAGCATTTT
CDR3 protein: CASSDLVPGSNQPQHF
CDR3 length: 16
clone size: .
V gene: TRBV10-1
J gene: TRBJ1-5
D gene: .